This record looks at one T cell receptor (beta chain) sequence and its context. The data are from a study of blood T cell repertoires in COVID-19. Germline lookup yields CDR1 SGHTA and CDR2 FQGTGA. This CDR3 has 15 residues. Trimming cost V 6 bases and J 7 bases; bases outside gene matches: 9. Using immunoSEQ multiplex PCR, the repertoire was profiled, and TCRdb retains in-frame clones only, with some absent. This table has about 230,000 clones, roughly 89% appearing once. The sequence derives from a woman in her 30s with acute COVID-19. The chain combines TRBV7-3 with TRBJ2-1, with 10 positions matching TRBD2. Sequencing was done on a sample of PBMCs or T cells enriched from blood (not recorded which). In DNA form, the CDR3 reads TGTGCCAGCAGACCACACGGACTAGCGGCGAATGAGCAGTTCTTC. Translation: CASRPHGLAANEQFF.